This T cell receptor (beta chain) originates from a study of technical replicates of blood from several donors (dated by TCRdb to the late 2010s). A distance of 15 bases separates the germline ends of V and J, which lose 1 base and 2 bases respectively. The CDR3 starts with the cysteine, ends with the phenylalanine, and has 17 residues. Here the CDR3 DNA is all that survives: 51 bases in frame from base 1. CDR1 and CDR2 are read off the germline V gene as MDHEN and SYDVKM. This clone occurred once. Its antigen is unknown. Within one base of it there is no much larger clone, and no base qualities were kept. Library generation was performed with the immunoSEQ multiplex PCR assay. TCRdb retrieved this table from immuneACCESS and kept in-frame rearrangements only. Not all clones are present; in checked studies, unresolved V genes account for under half, and no reason is known for the remainder. This sample comprises 65,000 to 85,000 clones, roughly 91% of them detected only once. About 0.4% of the sample is in the top ten clones.

The chain couples TRBV28 to TRBJ1-3; perhaps TRBD1 is the D gene, with 5 bases matching. The receptor was derived from a human donor in good health. Sequencing was done on a sample of T cells isolated from PBMCs. The CDR3: CASSLSITGTPGNTIYF. The DNA sequence is TGTGCCAGCAGTTTATCTATAACCGGGACTCCTGGAAACACCATATATTTT.